This TCR beta chain was retrieved from a study of T cells in narcolepsy. General study results and limits: Comparing one patient's CSF and blood CD4+ clonotypes highlighted HCRT- and TRIB2-specific autoreactive clonotypes. No autoreactive T cell clone sequences appeared in some memory CD4+ repertoires.

The germline CDR1 and CDR2 sequences are SGHNT and YYREEE (reference sequence). V lost 3 bases to trimming and J lost 3 bases; unmatched junction nucleotides: 2. The CDR3 totals 13 residues. Generated by immunoSEQ multiplex PCR, the TCRdb table keeps only in-frame clones and is missing some. The sample holds roughly 27,000 clones, roughly four fifths seen once. In regard to this clone: Its antigen is currently unknown.

The chain couples TRBV5-4 to TRBJ1-2; 7 bases are a match to TRBD1. The sequencing sample was made of memory (CD45RA-) CD4+ T cells from blood. The clonotype comes from a human donor in good health. CDR3 bases: TGTGCCAGCAGCTCCGGACAGGACTATGGCTACACCTTC. It yields the protein CASSSGQDYGYTF.